This T cell receptor beta chain was captured in a study of blood T cell repertoires in COVID-19. Authors' processing steps: It was from reference gene primer amplification that nucleated cell counts were estimated. The assay was immunoSEQ multiplex PCR, and TCRdb's table has in-frame clones only and misses some. For V, J and clone size, that table is used; D and trimming come from the DNA. Of about 180,000 clones listed, approximately 85% are singletons. CDR3 length: 14 amino acids. With 7 bases clipped from V and 0 bases from J, the junction kept 6 bases outside the gene matches. CDR1 and CDR2 from the germline V gene are SQVTM and ANQGSEA. Participant age was roughly 18 to 90 years, and participants resided in roughly 25 US areas. Clinical histories supplied by participants themselves formed the basis of cohort assignment.

The sample comprised PBMCs or T cells enriched from blood (not recorded which). V and J are TRBV29-1 and TRBJ2-3; 8 positions match TRBD2. The clonotype originates from a middle-aged man who had recovered from COVID-19. CDR3 coding DNA: TGCAGCGCTGGGACTAGACTAAGCACAGATACGCAGTATTTT. This codes for CSAGTRLSTDTQYF.